Each of the 26 T cell receptor beta chains below was sequenced from the same sample in a study of blood T cells in healthy people across ages. A sample-barcoded 5' primer and a J-beta primer mix were used in a second PCR of about 6 to 12 cycles. TCRdb re-called the 5' RACE reads through MiXCR, storing one row per CDR3 protein. Of about 650,000 distinct CDR3 sequences detected, roughly half appear once; the ten largest clones hold roughly 13%. What was sequenced was blood. The receptors derive from a woman older than 75 in good health.

This chain joins TRBV7-2 and TRBJ1-1; D might be TRBD1 (5 bases). The CDR3 length is 14 residues. Germline V lookup: CDR1 SGHTA, CDR2 FQGNSA. V was shortened by 3 bases and J by 7 bases, with 15 bases between the two germline ends. Written as DNA, the CDR3 is TGTGCCAGCAGCTTCTCCTACTTGGGGGGTGAAGCTTTCTTT. Translating it yields CASSFSYLGGEAFF.

CDR3 in DNA: TGTGCCAGCAGCACCACGTCTGGAAACACCATATATTTT. Residues: CASSTTSGNTIYF. This chain uses TRBV7-2 with TRBJ1-3; D is uncertain. Between the trimmed V and J ends, which lost 5 bases and 1 base, there was a span of 6 bases. Germline V lookup: CDR1 SGHTA, CDR2 FQGNSA. The CDR3 loop spans 13 amino acids.

Comments on this clonotype: This may be a read error, as it is one base from a much larger clone. This chain links TRBV6-5 with TRBJ2-7; no definite D call. The CDR3 has 12 residues. Germline values: CDR1 MNHEY, CDR2 SVGAGI. The V end lost 8 bases, the J end lost 7 bases, and 15 bases lay between the germline ends. The CDR3 bases are TGTGCCAGCCGGGTGGGTGTAGATGAGCAGTACTTC. The encoded protein is CASRVGVDEQYF.

There are many counts of this clonotype. V usage is TRBV12-3 or TRBV12-4 and J usage is TRBJ2-1, with 8 positions matching TRBD2. With 5 bases clipped from V and 8 bases from J, the junction kept 11 bases outside the gene matches. CDR3 length: 15 amino acids. CDR3 DNA sequence: TGTGCCAGCAGTACCCTAGGCGGGAGGAGCCATGAGCAGTTCTTC. It yields the protein CASSTLGGRSHEQFF.

Comment on this clonotype: Because it lacks the conserved phenylalanine or tryptophan at the end, this CDR3 is likely a read error. The genes are TRBV29-1 and TRBJ1-2, with D uncertain. The germline gives CDR1 SQVTM, CDR2 ANQGSEA. The CDR3 has 13 amino acids. V was pared by 3 bases and J by 5 bases, with 13 bases between. CDR3 amino acids: CSVEEAPGYGYTL. Written as DNA, the CDR3 is TGCAGCGTTGAGGAGGCCCCGGGGTATGGCTACACCTTG.

The V gene is TRBV6-2 or TRBV6-3, the J gene TRBJ1-2, with D possibly matching TRBD1 (5 bases). Deletions cut 8 bases from V and 1 base from J, with 20 bases between. Per germline, CDR1 MNHEY and CDR2 SVGEGT. The CDR3 contains 16 residues. The CDR3 protein is CASRTTWRYYNYGYTF. The DNA of the CDR3 is TGTGCCAGCCGGACAACCTGGCGGTACTATAACTATGGCTACACCTTC.

This clonotype was detected a few times. The chain combines TRBV18 with TRBJ2-2; 7 bases line up with TRBD1. J was trimmed by 3 bases and V by 4 bases; bases with no gene match: 2. The CDR3 runs to 14 residues. In germline, CDR1 is KGHSH, CDR2 LQKENI. CDR3 sequence (DNA): TGTGCCAGCTCACTCACAGGGGACACCGGGGAGCTGTTTTTT. Its protein product is CASSLTGDTGELFF.

The rearrangement links TRBV5-5 to TRBJ1-1; D not certain. The germline V and J ends were trimmed by 2 bases and 7 bases, with 12 bases remaining between them. Germline-derived CDR1 and CDR2 are SGHKS and YYEKEE (reference sequence). The CDR3 extends over 13 amino acids. As DNA, the CDR3 is TGTGCCAGCAGCTTTTCCAGGACCTTTGAAGCTTTCTTT. It specifies CASSFSRTFEAFF.

This rearrangement joins TRBV20-1 to TRBJ2-7; 14 bases fit TRBD2. The germline gives CDR1 DFQATT, CDR2 SNEGSKA (reference sequence). The CDR3 has 13 residues. Trimming removed 8 bases from V and 7 bases from J; junction bases left unmatched: 7. This CDR3 reads CSSRGLAGVEQYF. The CDR3 nucleotides are TGCAGTTCCCGGGGACTAGCGGGAGTTGAGCAGTACTTC.

The rearrangement uses TRBV7-9 and TRBJ1-1, with D hard to call. V was shortened by 3 bases and J by 0 bases, with 8 bases between the two germline ends. The CDR3 is 14 amino acids. Germline lookup yields CDR1 SEHNR and CDR2 FQNEAQ (reference sequence). The CDR3 here is CASSFTTVNTEAFF. The CDR3 DNA follows: TGTGCCAGCAGCTTCACAACGGTGAACACTGAAGCTTTCTTT.

This clonotype was observed a few times. The chain is built from TRBV2 and TRBJ2-2; maybe TRBD2 (7 bases). CDR1 SNHLY and CDR2 FYNNEI come from the germline V gene. Trimming shortened V by 5 bases and J by 2 bases, and 15 bases separated the two germline ends. The CDR3 extends over 16 amino acids. In DNA, the CDR3 is TGTGCCAGCAGTCCCGAGGGGGGGACAAACACCGGGGAGCTGTTTTTT. Translation: CASSPEGGTNTGELFF.

This clonotype was counted many times. V is TRBV7-2 and J is TRBJ2-5; D not certain. The ends were cut back, 0 bases at V and 1 base at J, with 15 bases in the middle. The germline V gene encodes CDR1 SGHTA and CDR2 FQGNSA. The length of the CDR3 is 17 residues. CDR3 residues: CASSLAVRTRLQETQYF. For the CDR3, the DNA is TGTGCCAGCAGCTTAGCGGTGCGGACCAGACTCCAAGAGACCCAGTACTTC.

This clonotype was counted a few times. The chain recombines TRBV15 with TRBJ2-7; a weak D match, TRBD1 (6 bases). Germline assignment: CDR1 LNHNV and CDR2 YYDKDF (reference sequence). This CDR3 region has 15 residues. V lost 0 bases, J lost 6 bases, and 15 bases lay in between. The CDR3 DNA is TGTGCCACCAGCAGAGATCCCCACAGGGTAAGCGAGCAGTACTTC. Amino acids: CATSRDPHRVSEQYF. The complete variable domain, with remaining parts taken from reference TRBV15 and TRBJ2-7, reads DAMVIQNPRYQVTQFGKPVTLSCSQTLNHNVMYWYQQKSSQAPKLLFHYYDKDFNNEADTPDNFQSRRPNTSFCFLDIRSPGLGDTAMYLCATSRDPHRVSEQYFGPGTRLTVT.

This clonotype was recorded once. The J gene is TRBJ2-6, the V gene TRBV5-1; a weak D match, TRBD1 (6 bases). The CDR3 consists of 18 residues. Germline V gene data show CDR1 as SGHRS and CDR2 as YFSETQ. Trimming took off 6 bases at V and 0 bases at J, with 19 bases between the two ends. CDR3 sequence (DNA): TGCGCCAGCAAACCCTCGGCGGACAGCAACTCTGGGGCCAACGTCCTGACTTTC. Its translation: CASKPSADSNSGANVLTF.

This clonotype was detected only a few times. The rearrangement uses TRBV28 and TRBJ1-1; possible D gene TRBD1, 6 bases. The germline gives CDR1 MDHEN, CDR2 SYDVKM. The V end lost 8 bases, the J end lost 1 base, and 11 bases lay between the germline ends. This CDR3 is built from 13 residues. This CDR3 reads CASLEGGNTEAFF. CDR3 in DNA: TGTGCCAGCCTCGAGGGGGGGAACACTGAAGCTTTCTTT.

V usage is TRBV5-1 and J usage is TRBJ2-1; the D is unclear. Germline CDR1 reads SGHRS; CDR2 reads YFSETQ. This CDR3 is 11 amino acids long. Trimming took 7 bases from V and 10 from J, leaving 12 bases between them. CDR3 coding DNA: TGCGCCAGCCAAGACCGCCACGAGCAGTTCTTC. Translation gives CASQDRHEQFF.

The chain combines TRBV29-1 with TRBJ2-7, with TRBD2 as a possible D gene (6 bases). V lost 7 bases and J lost 7, with 23 bases in between. CDR1 is SQVTM and CDR2 is ANQGSEA in the germline V gene. The CDR3 totals 14 residues. CDR3 bases: TGCAGCGCGGGGGACTCCCCGGTTGAAATGGAGCAGTACTTC. This codes for CSAGDSPVEMEQYF.

This clonotype has at least ten counts. The rearrangement uses TRBV5-6 and TRBJ2-7; D possibly corresponds to TRBD2 (7 bases). The CDR3 has 16 residues. The germline CDR1 and CDR2 sequences are SGHDT and YYEEEE. V lost 0 bases and J 2 bases, leaving 15 bases between the germline ends. The CDR3 DNA follows: TGTGCCAGCAGCTTGGATGGGGGGGCGCCCCCCTACGAGCAGTACTTC. Translated: CASSLDGGAPPYEQYF. Full variable domain (remainder filled in from reference TRBV5-6 and TRBJ2-7): DAGVTQSPTHLIKTRGQQVTLRCSPKSGHDTVSWYQQALGQGPQFIFQYYEEEERQRGNFPDRFSGHQFPNYSSELNVNALLLGDSALYLCASSLDGGAPPYEQYFGPGTRLTVT.

The chain combines TRBV7-2 with TRBJ2-1; 8 bases line up with TRBD2. This CDR3 comprises 15 residues. V was clipped by 5 bases and J by 8 bases; unmatched bases: 11. CDR1 SGHTA and CDR2 FQGNSA come from the germline V gene. CDR3 residues: CASSRRAGDGDEQFF. Written as DNA, the CDR3 is TGTGCCAGCAGCCGGAGAGCGGGAGACGGCGATGAGCAGTTCTTC.

In this sample, this clonotype turned up once. The gene calls are TRBV7-2 and TRBJ2-4, with unresolved D. The tail of the sequence fits TRBJ2-7 better, so the J call may be wrong. The germline CDR1 and CDR2 sequences are SGHTA and FQGNSA. The CDR3 consists of 13 residues. The CDR3 bases are TGTGCCAGCAGCTTCGAACTGGTGTACGAGCAGTACTTC. Translated, it gives CASSFELVYEQYF.

The chain employs TRBV12-3 or TRBV12-4 and TRBJ2-5; D is undetermined. The J call may be faulty, since TRBJ2-7 better matches the DNA end. This CDR3 region has 12 residues. The CDR3 DNA reads TGTGCCAGCAGTTCCGGTTGTTACGAGCAGTACTTC. This encodes CASSSGCYEQYF.

The chain joins TRBV7-8 to TRBJ2-4, with D uncertain. Trimming stripped 2 bases from V and 6 bases from J, with 8 bases between. The CDR3 consists of 13 residues. Germline CDR1 and CDR2: SGHVS and FQNEAQ. The CDR3 protein is CASSLRELNIQYF. CDR3 in DNA: TGTGCCAGCAGCTTAAGGGAATTAAACATTCAGTACTTC.

This clonotype was seen only a few times. This sequence joins TRBV12-3 or TRBV12-4 and TRBJ2-5; TRBD1 matches 10 bases. The CDR3 loop spans 14 amino acids. With 3 bases clipped from V and 5 bases from J, the junction kept 3 bases outside the gene matches. Written as DNA, the CDR3 is TGTGCCAGCAGTTTCCGGACAGGGGGGGAGACCCAGTACTTC. Translated: CASSFRTGGETQYF.

This clonotype was recorded many times. The V and J genes are TRBV6-5 and TRBJ1-6; the D gene is possibly TRBD1 (5 bases). The V end lost 0 bases, the J end lost 6 bases, and 21 bases lay between the germline ends. This CDR3 has 19 residues. Germline lookup yields CDR1 MNHEY and CDR2 SVGAGI. CDR3 in DNA: TGTGCCAGCAGTTACTCGGCAAGGCCTTGGGGCACAAGTAATTCACCCCTCCACTTT. As protein: CASSYSARPWGTSNSPLHF.

Regarding this clonotype: Since a much larger clone is just one base distant, this may be a read error. The chain couples TRBV5-1 to TRBJ2-1; 9 bases align to TRBD2. The CDR3 is made up of 15 amino acids. The ends lost 3 bases at V and 6 bases at J; junction bases unmatched: 7. Germline-derived CDR1 and CDR2 are SGHRS and YFSETQ. The CDR3 protein is CASSSGLAFCNEQFF. CDR3 bases: TGCGCCAGCAGCTCGGGACTAGCATTCTGCAATGAGCAGTTCTTC.

This rearrangement joins TRBV28 to TRBJ2-1, with 11 bases identical to TRBD2. This CDR3 region has 16 residues. Looked up from germline, CDR1 is MDHEN and CDR2 is SYDVKM. Unmatched junction bases numbered 16, after V lost 8 bases and J lost 10 bases. DNA of the CDR3: TGTGCCAGCCTTGGGGCCTCTAGCGGGAGGTCAAAGGAGCAGTTCTTC. It specifies CASLGASSGRSKEQFF.